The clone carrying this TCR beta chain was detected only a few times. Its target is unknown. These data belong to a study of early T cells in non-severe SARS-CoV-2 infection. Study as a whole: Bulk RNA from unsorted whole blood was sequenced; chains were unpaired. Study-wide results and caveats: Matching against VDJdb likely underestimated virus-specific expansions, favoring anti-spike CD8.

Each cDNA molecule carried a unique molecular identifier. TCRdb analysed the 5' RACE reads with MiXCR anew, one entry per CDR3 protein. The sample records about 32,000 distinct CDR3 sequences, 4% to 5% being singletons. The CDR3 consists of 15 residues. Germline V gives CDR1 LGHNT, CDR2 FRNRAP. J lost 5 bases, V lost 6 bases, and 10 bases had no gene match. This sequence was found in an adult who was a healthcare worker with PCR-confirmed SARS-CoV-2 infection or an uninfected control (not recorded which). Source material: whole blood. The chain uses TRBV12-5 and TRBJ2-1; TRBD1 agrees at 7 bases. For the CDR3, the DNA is TGTGCTAGTGGCCCCGGGACAGCAAACCACAATGAGCAGTTCTTC. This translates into CASGPGTANHNEQFF.